This T cell receptor beta chain was documented in a study of T cell responses to AZD1222 COVID-19 vaccine. The study's findings and limits: Spike as a whole was targeted by vaccine-associated CD4 TCRs, dominant at 160-218 and 743-854. After two AZD1222 doses, spike-specific TCR breadth and depth rose versus day 0. Regions left unmutated in variants are reportedly the target of nearly half of spike-specific TCRs.

Profiling relied on immunoSEQ multiplex PCR, and the TCRdb table lists in-frame clones only, not all of them. The repertoire holds about 68,000 clones, with 60% to 85% as singletons. This CDR3 is 13 amino acids long. Germline CDR1 is SGHRS and CDR2 is YFSETQ. Trimming took off 3 bases at V and 3 bases at J, with 10 bases between the two ends. As to this clone: The antigen is undetermined.

This clonotype originated in an adult in good health. The V call is TRBV5-1, the J call TRBJ2-7; D possibly uses TRBD1 or TRBD2 (5 bases each). Material: peripheral blood, obtained on day 0 of AZD1222 vaccination. CDR3 residues: CASSWDLRYEQYF. CDR3 in DNA: TGCGCCAGCAGCTGGGACCTTCGCTACGAGCAGTACTTC.